The 3 T cell receptor beta chains in this list originate from one sample, sequenced in a study of metastatic and nonmetastatic thyroid tumors. Via MiXCR, TCRdb re-called the PCR reads. This repertoire shows around 30,000 clones, about a fifth found once; its top ten account for about 3%. All patients reached thyroid surgery having received no treatment beforehand. Sequenced material: tumor tissue. The receptors here all came from a male donor with papillary thyroid cancer or a benign thyroid nodule (not recorded which). Some clones in this sample may be carry-over from other donors' samples.

In its sample, this clone was seen many times. The genes are TRBV20-1 and TRBJ2-1; D may be TRBD1 (5 bases). V was trimmed by 5 bases and J by 9 bases, leaving 8 bases between them. From germline, CDR1 is DFQATT and CDR2 SNEGSKA (reference sequence). This CDR3 comprises 10 residues. The CDR3 nucleotides read TGCAGTGCTCAGGGCGGTGAGCAGTTCTTC. Translation gives CSAQGGEQFF.

Judged by abundance, this clone is medium-sized (0.01 to 0.1%). J is TRBJ2-1 and V is TRBV19; TRBD2 matches 7 bases. Germline-derived CDR1 and CDR2 are LNHDA and SQIVND (reference sequence). This CDR3 region has 15 residues. With 5 bases clipped from V and 8 bases from J, the junction kept 12 bases outside the gene matches. The CDR3 spells CASSRGGRISYEQFF. The CDR3, as DNA: TGTGCCAGTAGTCGGGGCGGGAGAATCTCCTATGAGCAGTTCTTC.

This clone was recorded many times. The same CDR3 can be traced to other DNA sequences in this sample. The chain joins TRBV10-3 to TRBJ2-5; D is unclear. The V and J ends lost 2 bases and 0 bases respectively, with 10 bases between them. The CDR3 covers 15 residues. Germline-derived CDR1 and CDR2 are ENHRY and SYGVKD. As DNA, the CDR3 is TGTGCCATCAGTGAGGGAAACTTGTACCAAGAGACCCAGTACTTC. Protein product: CAISEGNLYQETQYF.